Following are 2 T cell receptor beta chains from one sample sequenced in a study of blood T cells in healthy people across ages. Alongside a J-beta primer mix, a sample-barcoded 5' primer served in a second PCR lasting about 7 to 11 cycles. In TCRdb, the 5' RACE reads were re-called with MiXCR into one record per CDR3 protein. Counted here are about 280,000 distinct CDR3 sequences, 27% occurring once; the ten biggest clones make up approximately 29%. The material sequenced was blood. The receptor set was obtained from a woman aged 70-85 years in good health.

This chain uses TRBV6-1 with TRBJ2-3, with 8 bases matching TRBD1. V shed 6 bases, J shed 1 base, and the junction held 3 bases outside the gene matches. The CDR3 totals 14 residues. Germline V gene lookup returns CDR1 MNHNS and CDR2 SASEGT. The CDR3 reads CASSDRGRTDTQYF. The CDR3 region has the DNA TGTGCCAGCAGCGACAGGGGTCGCACAGATACGCAGTATTTT.

The V gene is TRBV12-3 or TRBV12-4, the J gene TRBJ1-5; 7 bases fit TRBD1. The V and J ends lost 4 bases and 0 bases, in that order; junction bases with no gene match: 6. The CDR3 is 16 residues long. CDR3 coding DNA: TGTGCCAGCAGTTATGGGACAGACTATAGCAATCAGCCCCAGCATTTT. Protein sequence: CASSYGTDYSNQPQHF.